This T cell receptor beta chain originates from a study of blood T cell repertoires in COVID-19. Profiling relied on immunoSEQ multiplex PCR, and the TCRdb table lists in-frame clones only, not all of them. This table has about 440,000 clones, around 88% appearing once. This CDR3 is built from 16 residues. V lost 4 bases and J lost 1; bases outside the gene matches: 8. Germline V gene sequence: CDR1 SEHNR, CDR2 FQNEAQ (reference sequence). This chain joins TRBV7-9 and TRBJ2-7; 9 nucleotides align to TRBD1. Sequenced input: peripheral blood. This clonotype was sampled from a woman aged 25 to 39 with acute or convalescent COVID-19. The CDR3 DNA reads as TGTGCCAGCAGCTCTCACAGGGGGCGGACTTCCTACGAGCAGTACTTC. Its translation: CASSSHRGRTSYEQYF.